This is a list of T cell receptor beta chains from one sample in a study of T-cell memory formation after mild COVID-19. TCRdb re-analysed the 5' RACE reads in MiXCR, keeping a single row per CDR3 protein. The sample lists around 300,000 distinct CDR3 sequences, roughly an eighth seen once, with roughly 21% in the top ten. Sequenced: PBMCs or a T cell subset sorted from them (not recorded which). These receptors were taken from a man between 18 and 29 years old who had mild COVID-19 (a few samples of this study predate the infection). Cell type and time point are not known. CDR3s include the opening cysteine and the closing phenylalanine or tryptophan. The D gene is left open where the match is weak. Part of the rows lack a size; the others show once, few, many or a class for expanded clones.

TRBJ2-7 few . TRBV4-1 TGCGCCAGCAGCTGGGGCGGGCAGGGCCCCTACGAGCAGTACTTC CASSWGGQGPYEQYF
TRBJ2-1 . TRBD2 TRBV6-5 TGTGCCAGCAGTTACTTGGGACTAGCGGGGGTTATTGAGCAGTTCTTC CASSYLGLAGVIEQFF
TRBJ2-5 . TRBD2 TRBV4-1 TGCGCCAGCAGCCAAGCTTCTGGCGGGGGGGGAGAGACCCAGTACTTC CASSQASGGGGETQYF
TRBJ1-1 . TRBD1 TRBV20-1 TGCAGTGCCCCGGGACAGAGCCCTGAAGCTTTCTTT CSAPGQSPEAFF
TRBJ1-5 many . TRBV6-5 TGTGCCAGCAGCCCCGGACACATTTATAGCAATCAGCCCCAGCATTTT CASSPGHIYSNQPQHF
TRBJ1-5 . . TRBV7-8 TGTGCCAGCAGCCTCTCCAGGGGAAATGGCAATCAGCCCCAGCATTTT CASSLSRGNGNQPQHF
TRBJ2-5 few . TRBV14 TGTGCCAGCAGCCAATCAGGTGCAGAGACCCAGTACTTC CASSQSGAETQYF
TRBJ1-5 many . TRBV7-2 TGTGCCAGCAGCACACAGGGAGTAAGCAATCAGCCCCAGCATTTT CASSTQGVSNQPQHF
TRBJ2-2 . . TRBV12-3/TRBV12-4 TGTGCCAGCAGCCCACGTCGGAGGGGTGCCGGGGAGCTGTTTTTT CASSPRRRGAGELFF
TRBJ2-6 few . TRBV7-2 TGTGCCAGCAGCTTCCAGTATGGGGCCAACGTCCTGACTTTC CASSFQYGANVLTF
TRBJ2-1 many . TRBV11-2 TGTGCCAGCAGCTTTGCAGGGTCGGGACTGTCCTCTGAGCAGTTCTTC CASSFAGSGLSSEQFF
TRBJ2-1 few . TRBV6-4 TGTGCCAGCAGCCCCCTCGGAGAAAGCTCCTACAATGAGCAGTTCTTC CASSPLGESSYNEQFF
TRBJ2-2 . . TRBV14 TGTGCCAGCAGCCAAAATTGGGGGGCTGACACCGGGGAGCTGTTTTTT CASSQNWGADTGELFF
TRBJ2-5 . TRBD2 TRBV7-6 TGTGCCAGCAGCTTTGCCCTAGCGGGGGCTTGGACCCAGTACTTC CASSFALAGAWTQYF
TRBJ1-1 . . TRBV12-3/TRBV12-4 TGTGCCAGCAGTTTAGAAATTGCTGAAGCTTTCTTT CASSLEIAEAFF
TRBJ2-2 few TRBD2 TRBV15 TGTGCCACCAGCAGGCCGGGACTAGCGTCTACCGGGGAGCTGTTTTTT CATSRPGLASTGELFF
TRBJ2-7 . . TRBV7-2 TGTGCCAGCAGCAGAGGATCTAACCCCCACGAGCAGTACTTC CASSRGSNPHEQYF
TRBJ2-3 . . TRBV18 TGTGCCAGCTCACCACAGCAGGGTACAGATACGCAGTATTTT CASSPQQGTDTQYF
TRBJ1-2 . TRBD1 TRBV3-1 TGTGCCAGCAGCGGCCGGGACAGGGGGTATGGCTACACCTTC CASSGRDRGYGYTF
TRBJ1-1 . . TRBV12-3/TRBV12-4 TGTGCCAGCAGTTTCGGAGGGGTGAACACTGAAGCTTTCTTT CASSFGGVNTEAFF